Listed below are T cell receptor beta chains from one sample, sequenced in a study of blood T cell repertoires in COVID-19. The protocol was immunoSEQ multiplex PCR, while the TCRdb copy is restricted to in-frame clones and leaves out a portion. The sample records about 150,000 clones, roughly nine tenths being singletons. The sample consisted of peripheral blood. The receptors originated from a woman in her sixties or seventies with acute or convalescent COVID-19. The CDR3 runs from the conserved cysteine through the conserved F or W.

V gene	J gene	CDR3 protein
TRBV3-1/TRBV3-2	TRBJ1-3	CASSQLDRRSGNTIYF
TRBV3-1/TRBV3-2	TRBJ2-5	CASSQRSNRETQYF
TRBV7-2	TRBJ1-3	CASSRSHDSGNTIYF
TRBV6-2/TRBV6-3	TRBJ1-6	CASSSQVPGSPLHF
TRBV6-1	TRBJ2-3	CASSDYVAGDSDTQYF
TRBV11-2	TRBJ2-2	CASSLEQGGTNTGELFF
TRBV5-1	TRBJ2-3	CASSLAQGFFILDTQYF
TRBV4-1	TRBJ1-3	CASSQVKRNTIYF
TRBV10-1	TRBJ2-4	CASNGLAVSVKNIQYF
TRBV3-1/TRBV3-2	TRBJ1-1	CASSRRTGTLITEAFF
TRBV4-1	TRBJ1-6	CASSQDRRGGTPLHF
TRBV4-3	TRBJ2-7	CASSHLGPTERNEQYF
TRBV6-7	TRBJ1-2	CASSYSSGTGYDYGYTF
TRBV5-5	TRBJ1-6	CASSWGPMGNSPLHF
TRBV10-3	TRBJ1-1	CAISEGRGTEAFF
TRBV6-5	TRBJ2-4	CASAGGTGDIQYF
TRBV12-3/TRBV12-4	TRBJ2-5	CASTRGQETQYF
TRBV7-9	TRBJ2-1	CASSFSVYNEQFF
TRBV28	TRBJ1-1	CASSKQMNTEAFF
TRBV19	TRBJ2-2	CASNRGTNTGELFF
TRBV4-3	TRBJ1-3	CASSQGRQGAGNTIYF
TRBV7-3	TRBJ1-6	CASSLGGAGSPLHF
TRBV6-5	TRBJ1-6	CASSSGTDFSPLHF
TRBV27	TRBJ1-6	CATGRHYNSPLHF
TRBV12-3/TRBV12-4	TRBJ2-7	CASSFRSFYEQYF
TRBV5-6	TRBJ2-2	CASSPLRTAKNTGELFF
TRBV5-1	TRBJ2-3	CASSLGTSGGADTQYF
TRBV25-1	TRBJ1-2	CASSEPNRGGSNGYTF
TRBV5-1	TRBJ2-2	CASSSATGNTGELFF